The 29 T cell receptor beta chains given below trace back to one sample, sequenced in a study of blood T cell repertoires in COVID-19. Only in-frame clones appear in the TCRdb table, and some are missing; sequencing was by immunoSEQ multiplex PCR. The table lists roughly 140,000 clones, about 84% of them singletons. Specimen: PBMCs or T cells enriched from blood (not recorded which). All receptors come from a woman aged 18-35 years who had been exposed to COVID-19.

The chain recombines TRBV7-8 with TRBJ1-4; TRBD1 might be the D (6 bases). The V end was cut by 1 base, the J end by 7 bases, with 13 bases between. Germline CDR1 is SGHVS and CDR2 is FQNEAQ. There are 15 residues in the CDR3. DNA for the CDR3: TGTGCCAGCAGCTTAGGTCTGGGGGCGAGTGAAAAACTGTTTTTT. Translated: CASSLGLGASEKLFF.

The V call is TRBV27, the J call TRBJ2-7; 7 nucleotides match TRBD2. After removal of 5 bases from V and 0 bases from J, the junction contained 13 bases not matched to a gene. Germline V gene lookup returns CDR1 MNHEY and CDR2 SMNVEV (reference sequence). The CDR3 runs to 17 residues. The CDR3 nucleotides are TGTGCCAGCAGTGGGTCGGGGGGAGGGAGACCCTCCTACGAGCAGTACTTC. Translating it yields CASSGSGGGRPSYEQYF.

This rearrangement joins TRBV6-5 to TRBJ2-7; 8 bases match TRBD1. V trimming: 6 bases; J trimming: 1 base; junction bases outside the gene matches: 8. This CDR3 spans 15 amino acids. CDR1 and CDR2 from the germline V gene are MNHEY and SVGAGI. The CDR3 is CASRRPGTGSYEQYF. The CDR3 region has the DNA TGTGCCAGCAGGCGACCGGGGACAGGTTCCTACGAGCAGTACTTC.

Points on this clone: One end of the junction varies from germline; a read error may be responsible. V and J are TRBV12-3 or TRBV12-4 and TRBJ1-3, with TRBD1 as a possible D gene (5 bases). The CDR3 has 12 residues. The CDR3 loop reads CASSLRDLGEEF. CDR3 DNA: TGTGCCAGCAGTTTAAGGGACTTGGGGGAGGAATTT.

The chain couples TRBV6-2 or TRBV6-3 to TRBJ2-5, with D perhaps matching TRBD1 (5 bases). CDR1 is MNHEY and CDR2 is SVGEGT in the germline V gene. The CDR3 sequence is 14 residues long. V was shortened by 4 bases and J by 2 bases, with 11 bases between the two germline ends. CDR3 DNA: TGTGCCAGCAGTTGGGGCAGGAAGCAAGAGACCCAGTACTTC. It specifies CASSWGRKQETQYF.

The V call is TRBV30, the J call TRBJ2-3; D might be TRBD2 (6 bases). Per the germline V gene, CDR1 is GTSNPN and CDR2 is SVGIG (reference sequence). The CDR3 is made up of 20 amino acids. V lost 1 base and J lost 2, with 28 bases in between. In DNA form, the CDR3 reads TGTGCCTGGAGTGCCTCGCGCTTGACGGGAGTGGCTTTATTCACAGATACGCAGTATTTT. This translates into CAWSASRLTGVALFTDTQYF.

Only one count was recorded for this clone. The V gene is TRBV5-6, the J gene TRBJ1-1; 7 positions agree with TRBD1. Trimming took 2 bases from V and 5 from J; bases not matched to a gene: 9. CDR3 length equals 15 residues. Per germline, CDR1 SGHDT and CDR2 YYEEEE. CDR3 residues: CASSFLSTGVTEAFF. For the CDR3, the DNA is TGTGCCAGCAGCTTCTTGAGTACAGGGGTAACTGAAGCTTTCTTT.

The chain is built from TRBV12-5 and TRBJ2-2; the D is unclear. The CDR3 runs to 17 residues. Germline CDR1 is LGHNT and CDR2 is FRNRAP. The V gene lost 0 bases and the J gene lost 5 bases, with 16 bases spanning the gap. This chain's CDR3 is CASGLVRVGLLTGELFF. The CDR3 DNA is TGTGCTAGTGGTTTGGTACGAGTTGGGCTCTTGACCGGGGAGCTGTTTTTT.

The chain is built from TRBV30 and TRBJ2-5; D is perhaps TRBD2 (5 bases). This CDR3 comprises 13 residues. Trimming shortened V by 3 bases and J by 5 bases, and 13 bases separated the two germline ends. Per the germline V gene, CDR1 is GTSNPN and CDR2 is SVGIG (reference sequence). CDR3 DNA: TGTGCCTGGAGAACTGAGGGCGGTGAGACCCAGTACTTC. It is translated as CAWRTEGGETQYF.

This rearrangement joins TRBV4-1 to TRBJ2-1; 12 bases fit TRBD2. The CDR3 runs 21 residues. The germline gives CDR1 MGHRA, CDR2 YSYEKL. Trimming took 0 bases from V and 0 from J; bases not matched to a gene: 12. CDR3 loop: CASSQDPTGLAGPSSYNEQFF. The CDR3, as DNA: TGCGCCAGCAGCCAAGATCCGACGGGACTAGCGGGCCCGAGCTCCTACAATGAGCAGTTCTTC.

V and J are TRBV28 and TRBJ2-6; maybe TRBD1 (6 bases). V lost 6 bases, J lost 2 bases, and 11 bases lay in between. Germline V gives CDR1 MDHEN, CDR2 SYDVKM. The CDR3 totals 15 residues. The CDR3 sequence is CASSPSGAGANVLTF. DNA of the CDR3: TGTGCCAGCAGCCCCTCAGGGGCTGGGGCCAACGTCCTGACTTTC.

The CDR3 coding sequence is TGTGCCAGCAGCCAGGCCGGTACGCAGTATTTT. This gives the protein CASSQAGTQYF. The chain employs TRBV11-3 and TRBJ2-3; D not resolved. CDR1 is SGHNT, CDR2 YENEEA, per germline. V lost 5 bases to trimming and J lost 8 bases, with 8 bases between them. The CDR3 extends over 11 amino acids.

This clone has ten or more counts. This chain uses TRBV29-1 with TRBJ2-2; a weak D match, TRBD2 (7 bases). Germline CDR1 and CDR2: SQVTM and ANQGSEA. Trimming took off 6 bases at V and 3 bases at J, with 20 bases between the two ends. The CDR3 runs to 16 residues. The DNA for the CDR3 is TGCAGCGTAAAGGGGGGGTCCAGCCGACACACCGGGGAGCTGTTTTTT. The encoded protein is CSVKGGSSRHTGELFF.

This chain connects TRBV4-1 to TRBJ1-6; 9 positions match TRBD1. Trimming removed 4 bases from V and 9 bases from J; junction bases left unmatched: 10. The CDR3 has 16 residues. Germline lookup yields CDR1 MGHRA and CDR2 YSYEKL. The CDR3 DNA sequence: TGCGCCAGCAGCCCCGGACAGGGGACAACGAGTTCACCCCTCCACTTT. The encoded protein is CASSPGQGTTSSPLHF.

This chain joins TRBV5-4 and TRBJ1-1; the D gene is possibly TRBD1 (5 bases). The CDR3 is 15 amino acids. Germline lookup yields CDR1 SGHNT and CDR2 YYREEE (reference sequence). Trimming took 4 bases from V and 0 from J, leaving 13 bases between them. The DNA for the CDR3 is TGTGCCAGCAGCACGCGACAGATTATGAACACTGAAGCTTTCTTT. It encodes CASSTRQIMNTEAFF.

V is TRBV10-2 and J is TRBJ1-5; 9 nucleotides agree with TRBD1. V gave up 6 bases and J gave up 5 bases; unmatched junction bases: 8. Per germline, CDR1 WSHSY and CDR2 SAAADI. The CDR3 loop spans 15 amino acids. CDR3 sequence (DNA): TGCGCCAGCAGGCCGGGACAGGGTATCTATCAGCCCCAGCATTTT. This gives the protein CASRPGQGIYQPQHF.

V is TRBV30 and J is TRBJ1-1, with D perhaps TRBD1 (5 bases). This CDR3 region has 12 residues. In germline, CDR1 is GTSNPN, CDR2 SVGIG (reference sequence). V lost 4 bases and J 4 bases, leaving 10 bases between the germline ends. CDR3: CAWTPGGTEAFF. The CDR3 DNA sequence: TGTGCCTGGACGCCGGGGGGCACTGAAGCTTTCTTT. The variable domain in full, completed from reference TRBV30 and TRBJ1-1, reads SQTIHQWPATLVQPVGSPLSLECTVEGTSNPNLYWYRQAAGRGLQLLFYSVGIGQISSEVPQNLSASRPQDRQFILSSKKLLLSDSGFYLCAWTPGGTEAFFGQGTRLTVV.

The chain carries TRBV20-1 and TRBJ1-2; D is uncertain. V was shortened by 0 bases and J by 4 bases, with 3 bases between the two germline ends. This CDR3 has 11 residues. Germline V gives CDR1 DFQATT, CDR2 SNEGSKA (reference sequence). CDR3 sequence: CSARDLYGYTF. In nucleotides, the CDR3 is TGCAGTGCTAGAGACCTCTATGGCTACACCTTC.

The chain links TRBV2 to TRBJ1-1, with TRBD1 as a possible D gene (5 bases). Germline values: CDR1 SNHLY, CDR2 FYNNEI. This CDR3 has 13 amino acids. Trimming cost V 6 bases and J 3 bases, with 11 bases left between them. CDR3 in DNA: TGTGCCAGCAGGACCGGACACTACACTGAAGCTTTCTTT. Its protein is CASRTGHYTEAFF.

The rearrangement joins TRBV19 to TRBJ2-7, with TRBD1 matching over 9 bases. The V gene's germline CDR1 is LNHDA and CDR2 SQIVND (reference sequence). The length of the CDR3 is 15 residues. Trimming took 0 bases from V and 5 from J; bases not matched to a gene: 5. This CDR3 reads CASSIDDGTGNEQYF. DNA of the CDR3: TGTGCCAGTAGTATAGATGACGGGACAGGGAACGAGCAGTACTTC.

CDR3 DNA: TGTGCCAGCAGCTTGCCGGGACAGGGCCATGGCTACACCTTC. Residues: CASSLPGQGHGYTF. V gene TRBV5-5 combines with J gene TRBJ1-2; TRBD1 agrees at 9 bases. In germline, CDR1 is SGHKS, CDR2 YYEKEE (reference sequence). The CDR3 sequence is 14 residues long. J was trimmed by 6 bases and V by 1 base; bases with no gene match: 4.

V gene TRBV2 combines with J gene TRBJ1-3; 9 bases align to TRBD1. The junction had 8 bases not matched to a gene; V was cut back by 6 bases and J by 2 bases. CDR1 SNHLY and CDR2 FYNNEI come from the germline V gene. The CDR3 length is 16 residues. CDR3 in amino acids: CASRDPGQGAGNTIYF. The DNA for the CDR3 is TGTGCCAGCAGAGACCCGGGACAGGGTGCTGGAAACACCATATATTTT. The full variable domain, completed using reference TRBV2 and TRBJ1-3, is EPEVTQTPSHQVTQMGQEVILRCVPISNHLYFYWYRQILGQKVEFLVSFYNNEISEKSEIFDDQFSVERPDGSNFTLKIRSTKLEDSAMYFCASRDPGQGAGNTIYFGEGSWLTVV.

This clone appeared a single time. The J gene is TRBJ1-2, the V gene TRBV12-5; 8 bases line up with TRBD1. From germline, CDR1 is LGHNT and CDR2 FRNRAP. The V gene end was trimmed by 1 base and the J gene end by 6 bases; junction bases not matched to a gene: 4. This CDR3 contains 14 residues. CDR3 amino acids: CASGLGRGRDGYTF. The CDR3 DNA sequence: TGTGCTAGTGGTTTGGGCAGGGGGCGCGATGGCTACACCTTC.

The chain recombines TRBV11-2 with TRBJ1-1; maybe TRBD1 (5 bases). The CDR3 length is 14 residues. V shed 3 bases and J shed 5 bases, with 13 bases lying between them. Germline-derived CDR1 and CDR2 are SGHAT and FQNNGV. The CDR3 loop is CASSFTQGGTEAFF. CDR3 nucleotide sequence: TGTGCCAGCAGCTTCACGCAGGGAGGGACTGAAGCTTTCTTT.

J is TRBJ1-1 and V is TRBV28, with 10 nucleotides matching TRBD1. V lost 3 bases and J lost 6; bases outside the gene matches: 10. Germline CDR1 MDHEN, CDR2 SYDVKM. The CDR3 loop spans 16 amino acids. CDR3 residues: CASSFPRQGARAEAFF. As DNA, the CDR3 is TGTGCCAGCAGTTTCCCTAGACAGGGGGCTAGGGCTGAAGCTTTCTTT.

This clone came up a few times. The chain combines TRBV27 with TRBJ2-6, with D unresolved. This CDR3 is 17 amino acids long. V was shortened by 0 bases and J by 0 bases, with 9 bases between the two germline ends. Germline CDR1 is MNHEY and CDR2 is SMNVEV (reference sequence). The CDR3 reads CASSLSAMSSGANVLTF. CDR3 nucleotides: TGTGCCAGCAGTTTATCCGCCATGAGCTCTGGGGCCAACGTCCTGACTTTC.

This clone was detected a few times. CDR3 sequence reads: CASSQDGDLNYGYTF. Here the CDR3 DNA reads TGTGCCAGCAGCCAAGATGGAGACCTTAACTATGGCTACACCTTC. The V gene is TRBV4-2, the J gene TRBJ1-2; no reliable D call. The germline V and J ends were trimmed by 0 bases and 1 base, with 9 bases remaining between them. The CDR3 has 15 amino acids. Germline V lookup: CDR1 LGHNA, CDR2 YNFKEQ.

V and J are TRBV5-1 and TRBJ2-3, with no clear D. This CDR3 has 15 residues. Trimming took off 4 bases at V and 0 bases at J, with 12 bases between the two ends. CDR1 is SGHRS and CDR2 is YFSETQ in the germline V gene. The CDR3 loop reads CASSETTQSTDTQYF. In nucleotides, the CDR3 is TGCGCCAGCAGCGAGACAACACAAAGCACAGATACGCAGTATTTT.

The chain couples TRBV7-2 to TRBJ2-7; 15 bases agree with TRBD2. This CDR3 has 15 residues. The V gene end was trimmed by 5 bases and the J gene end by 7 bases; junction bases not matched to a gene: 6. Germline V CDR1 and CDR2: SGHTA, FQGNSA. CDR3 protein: CASSTIGLAGGEQYF. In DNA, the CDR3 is TGTGCCAGCAGCACGATCGGACTAGCGGGAGGGGAGCAGTACTTC.